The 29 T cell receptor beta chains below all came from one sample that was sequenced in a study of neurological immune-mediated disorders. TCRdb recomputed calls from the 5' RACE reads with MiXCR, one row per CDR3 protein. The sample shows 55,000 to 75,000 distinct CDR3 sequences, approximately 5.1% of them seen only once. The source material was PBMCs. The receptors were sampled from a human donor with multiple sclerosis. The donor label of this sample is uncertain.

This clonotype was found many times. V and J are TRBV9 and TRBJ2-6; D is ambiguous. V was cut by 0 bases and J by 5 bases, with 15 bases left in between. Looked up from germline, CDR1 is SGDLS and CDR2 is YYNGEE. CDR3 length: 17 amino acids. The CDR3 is CASSVVGSSSRANVLTF. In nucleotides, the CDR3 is TGTGCCAGCAGCGTAGTAGGAAGTTCCTCGAGGGCCAACGTCCTGACTTTC.

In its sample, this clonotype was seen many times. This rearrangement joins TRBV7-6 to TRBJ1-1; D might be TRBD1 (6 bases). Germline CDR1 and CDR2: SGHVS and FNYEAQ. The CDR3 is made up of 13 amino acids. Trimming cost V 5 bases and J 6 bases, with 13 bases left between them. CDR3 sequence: CASSVRGYAEAFF. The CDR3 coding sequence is TGTGCCAGCAGCGTTAGGGGGTATGCTGAAGCTTTCTTT. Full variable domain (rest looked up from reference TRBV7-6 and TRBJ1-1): GAGVSQSPRYKVTKRGQDVALRCDPISGHVSLYWYRQALGQGPEFLTYFNYEAQQDKSGLPNDRFSAERPEGSISTLTIQRTEQRDSAMYRCASSVRGYAEAFFGQGTRLTVV.

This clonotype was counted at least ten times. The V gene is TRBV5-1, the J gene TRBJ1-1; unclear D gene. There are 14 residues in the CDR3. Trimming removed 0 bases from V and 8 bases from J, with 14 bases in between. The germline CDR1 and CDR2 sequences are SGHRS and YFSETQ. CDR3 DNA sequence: TGCGCCAGCAGCTTGGATCGTCCGACGAGAGAAGCTTTCTTT. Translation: CASSLDRPTREAFF.

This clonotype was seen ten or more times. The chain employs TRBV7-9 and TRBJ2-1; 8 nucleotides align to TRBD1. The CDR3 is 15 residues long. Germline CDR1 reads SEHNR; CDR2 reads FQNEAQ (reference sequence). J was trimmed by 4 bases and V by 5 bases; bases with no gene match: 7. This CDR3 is CASSPRDRPYNEQFF. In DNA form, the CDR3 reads TGTGCCAGCAGCCCCCGGGACAGGCCGTACAATGAGCAGTTCTTC.

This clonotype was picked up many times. As DNA, the CDR3 is TGTGCCAGCAGTGAAGACGGGGGGGCCCTCACCGGGGAGCTGTTTTTT. Protein: CASSEDGGALTGELFF. The J gene is TRBJ2-2, the V gene TRBV2; 8 bases are shared with TRBD2. The V segment lost 1 base and the J segment 4 bases; nucleotides outside the gene matches: 5. CDR1 and CDR2 from the germline V gene are SNHLY and FYNNEI. The length of the CDR3 is 16 residues.

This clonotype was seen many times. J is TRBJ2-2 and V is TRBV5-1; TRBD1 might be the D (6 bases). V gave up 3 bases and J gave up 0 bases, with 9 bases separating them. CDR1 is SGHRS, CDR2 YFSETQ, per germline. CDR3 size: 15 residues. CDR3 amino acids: CASSWDTPNTGELFF. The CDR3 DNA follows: TGCGCCAGCAGCTGGGACACCCCGAACACCGGGGAGCTGTTTTTT.

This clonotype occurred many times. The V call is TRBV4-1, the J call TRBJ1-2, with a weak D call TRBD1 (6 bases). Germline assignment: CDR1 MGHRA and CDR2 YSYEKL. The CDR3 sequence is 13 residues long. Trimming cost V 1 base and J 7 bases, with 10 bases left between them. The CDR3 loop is CASSQGDISGYTF. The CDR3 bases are TGCGCCAGCAGCCAAGGGGACATTTCTGGCTACACCTTC.

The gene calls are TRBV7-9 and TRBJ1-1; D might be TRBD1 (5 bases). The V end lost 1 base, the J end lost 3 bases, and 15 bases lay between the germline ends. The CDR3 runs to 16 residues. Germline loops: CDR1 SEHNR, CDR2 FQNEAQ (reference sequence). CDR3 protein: CASSLVGEIEDTEAFF. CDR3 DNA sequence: TGTGCCAGCAGCTTAGTGGGGGAGATCGAGGACACTGAAGCTTTCTTT.

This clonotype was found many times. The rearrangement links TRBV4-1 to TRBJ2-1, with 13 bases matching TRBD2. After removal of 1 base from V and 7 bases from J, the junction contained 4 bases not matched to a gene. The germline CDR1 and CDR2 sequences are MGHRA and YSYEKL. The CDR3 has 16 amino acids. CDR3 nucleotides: TGCGCCAGCAGCCAAGTGAGGACTAGCGGGGGTAATGAGCAGTTCTTC. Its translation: CASSQVRTSGGNEQFF.

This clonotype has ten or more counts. CDR3 amino acids: CSVGPGGETQYF. As DNA, the CDR3 is TGCAGCGTTGGGCCTGGGGGAGAGACCCAGTACTTC. The chain combines TRBV29-1 with TRBJ2-5; either TRBD1 or TRBD2 may supply D (5 bases each). The CDR3 runs to 12 residues. Germline CDR1 is SQVTM and CDR2 is ANQGSEA. V gave up 4 bases and J gave up 4 bases, with 10 bases separating them.

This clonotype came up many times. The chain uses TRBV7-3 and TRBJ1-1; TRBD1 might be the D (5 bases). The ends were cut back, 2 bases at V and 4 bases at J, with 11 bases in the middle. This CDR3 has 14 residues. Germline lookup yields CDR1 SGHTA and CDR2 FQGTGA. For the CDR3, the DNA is TGTGCCAGCAGCTTAGAAGGGGTTTCCACTGAAGCTTTCTTT. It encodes CASSLEGVSTEAFF.

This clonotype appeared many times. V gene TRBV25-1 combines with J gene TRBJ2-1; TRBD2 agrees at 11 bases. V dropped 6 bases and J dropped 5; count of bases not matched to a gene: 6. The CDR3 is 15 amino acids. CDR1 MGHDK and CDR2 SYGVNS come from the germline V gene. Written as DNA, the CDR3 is TGTGCCAGCAGCCCTAGCGGGGGGTTCCACAATGAGCAGTTCTTC. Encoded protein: CASSPSGGFHNEQFF.

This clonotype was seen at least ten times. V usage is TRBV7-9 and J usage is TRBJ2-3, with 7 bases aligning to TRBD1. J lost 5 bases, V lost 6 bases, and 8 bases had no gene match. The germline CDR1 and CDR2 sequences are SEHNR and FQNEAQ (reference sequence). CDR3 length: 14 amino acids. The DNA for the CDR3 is TGTGCCAGCAGAGAGACAGGGTTGAAAGATACGCAGTATTTT. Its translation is CASRETGLKDTQYF.

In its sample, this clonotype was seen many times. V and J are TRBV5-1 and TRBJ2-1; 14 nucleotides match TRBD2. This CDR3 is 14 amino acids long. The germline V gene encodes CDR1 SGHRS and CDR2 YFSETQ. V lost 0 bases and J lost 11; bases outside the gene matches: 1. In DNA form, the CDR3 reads TGCGCCAGCAGCTTGGGACTAGCGGGGGGGCAGCAGTTCTTC. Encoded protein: CASSLGLAGGQQFF.

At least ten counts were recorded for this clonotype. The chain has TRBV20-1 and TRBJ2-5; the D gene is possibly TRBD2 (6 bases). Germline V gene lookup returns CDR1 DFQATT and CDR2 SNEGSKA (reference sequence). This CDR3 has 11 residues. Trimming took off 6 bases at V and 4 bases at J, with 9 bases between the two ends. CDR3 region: CSAVGGETQYF. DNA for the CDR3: TGCAGTGCAGTGGGGGGAGAGACCCAGTACTTC.

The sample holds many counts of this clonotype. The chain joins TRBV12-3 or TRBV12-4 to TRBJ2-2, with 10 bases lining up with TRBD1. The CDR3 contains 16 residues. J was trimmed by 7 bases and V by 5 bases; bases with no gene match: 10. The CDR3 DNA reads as TGTGCCAGCAGTCGGACGACAGGGGGCGCCGGCGGGGAGCTGTTTTTT. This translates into CASSRTTGGAGGELFF.

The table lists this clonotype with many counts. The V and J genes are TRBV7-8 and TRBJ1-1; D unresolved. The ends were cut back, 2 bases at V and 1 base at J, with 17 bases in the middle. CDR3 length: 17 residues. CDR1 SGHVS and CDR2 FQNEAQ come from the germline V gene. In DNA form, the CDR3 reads TGTGCCAGCAGCTTAATTCCGGTCAGGACGGGGAACACTGAAGCTTTCTTT. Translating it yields CASSLIPVRTGNTEAFF.

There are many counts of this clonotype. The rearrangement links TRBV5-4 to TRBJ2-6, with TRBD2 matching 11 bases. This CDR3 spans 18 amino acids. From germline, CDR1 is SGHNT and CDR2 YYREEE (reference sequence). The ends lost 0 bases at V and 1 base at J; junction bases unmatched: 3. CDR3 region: CASSLASGGSSGANVLTF. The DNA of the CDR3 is TGTGCCAGCAGCTTGGCTAGCGGGGGGTCATCTGGGGCCAACGTCCTGACTTTC.

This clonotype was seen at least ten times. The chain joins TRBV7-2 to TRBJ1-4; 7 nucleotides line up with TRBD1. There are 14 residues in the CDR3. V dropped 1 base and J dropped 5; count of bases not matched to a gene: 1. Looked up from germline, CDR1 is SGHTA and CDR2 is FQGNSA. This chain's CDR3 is CASSLGRGNEKLFF. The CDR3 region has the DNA TGTGCCAGCAGCTTAGGCAGGGGGAATGAAAAACTGTTTTTT.

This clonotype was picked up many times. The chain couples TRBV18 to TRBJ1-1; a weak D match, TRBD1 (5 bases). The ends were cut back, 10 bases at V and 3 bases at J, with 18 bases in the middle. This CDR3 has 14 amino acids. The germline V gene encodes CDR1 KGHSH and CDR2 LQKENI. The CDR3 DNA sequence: TGTGCCACCTCCCAGGGAGACGGGCACACTGAAGCTTTCTTT. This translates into CATSQGDGHTEAFF. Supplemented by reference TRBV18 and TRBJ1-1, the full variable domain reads NAGVMQNPRHLVRRRGQEARLRCSPMKGHSHVYWYRQLPEEGLKFMVYLQKENIIDESGMPKERFSAEFPKEGPSILRIQQVVRGDSAAYFCATSQGDGHTEAFFGQGTRLTVV.

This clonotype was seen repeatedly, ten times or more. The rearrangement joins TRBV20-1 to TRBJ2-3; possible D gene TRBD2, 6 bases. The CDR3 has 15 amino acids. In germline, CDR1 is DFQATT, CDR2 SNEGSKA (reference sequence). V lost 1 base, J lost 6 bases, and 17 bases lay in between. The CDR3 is CSARGTGLPGDTQYF. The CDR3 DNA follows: TGCAGTGCTAGAGGGACGGGACTCCCCGGGGATACGCAGTATTTT.

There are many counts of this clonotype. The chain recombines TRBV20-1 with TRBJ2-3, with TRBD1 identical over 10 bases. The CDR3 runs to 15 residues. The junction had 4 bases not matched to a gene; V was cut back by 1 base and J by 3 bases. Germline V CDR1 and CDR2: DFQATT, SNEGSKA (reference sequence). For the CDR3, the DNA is TGCAGTGCTAGAGCCCCGGGACAGGGGACAGATACGCAGTATTTT. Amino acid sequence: CSARAPGQGTDTQYF.

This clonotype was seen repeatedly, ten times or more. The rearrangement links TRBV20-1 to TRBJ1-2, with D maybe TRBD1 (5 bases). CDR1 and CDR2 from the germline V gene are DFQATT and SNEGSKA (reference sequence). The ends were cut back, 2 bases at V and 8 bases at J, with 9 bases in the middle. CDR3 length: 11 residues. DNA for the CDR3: TGCAGTGCTAGATTGGGGGTAGGCTACACCTTC. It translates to CSARLGVGYTF.

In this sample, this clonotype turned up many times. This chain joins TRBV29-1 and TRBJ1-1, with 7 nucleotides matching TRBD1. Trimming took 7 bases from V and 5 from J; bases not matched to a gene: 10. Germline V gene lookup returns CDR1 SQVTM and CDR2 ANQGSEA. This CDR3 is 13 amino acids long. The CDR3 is CSAYRGLETEAFF. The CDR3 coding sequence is TGCAGCGCCTACAGGGGTCTCGAGACTGAAGCTTTCTTT.

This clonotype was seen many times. This CDR3 reads CASSRTGGNEKLFF. CDR3 DNA: TGTGCCAGCAGCCGGACAGGGGGGAACGAAAAACTGTTTTTT. The V gene is TRBV7-2, the J gene TRBJ1-4; TRBD1 matches 10 bases. With 5 bases clipped from V and 8 bases from J, the junction kept 5 bases outside the gene matches. The CDR3 is 14 residues long. From germline, CDR1 is SGHTA and CDR2 FQGNSA.

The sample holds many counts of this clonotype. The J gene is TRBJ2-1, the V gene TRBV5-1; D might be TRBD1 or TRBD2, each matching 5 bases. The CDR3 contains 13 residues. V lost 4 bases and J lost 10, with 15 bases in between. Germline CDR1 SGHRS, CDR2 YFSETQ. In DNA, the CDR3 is TGCGCCAGCAGCCCGGGACCCCCGAGGGAGCAGTTCTTC. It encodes CASSPGPPREQFF. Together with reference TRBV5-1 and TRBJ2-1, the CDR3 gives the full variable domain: KAGVTQTPRYLIKTRGQQVTLSCSPISGHRSVSWYQQTPGQGLQFLFEYFSETQRNKGNFPGRFSGRQFSNSRSEMNVSTLELGDSALYLCASSPGPPREQFFGPGTRLTVL.

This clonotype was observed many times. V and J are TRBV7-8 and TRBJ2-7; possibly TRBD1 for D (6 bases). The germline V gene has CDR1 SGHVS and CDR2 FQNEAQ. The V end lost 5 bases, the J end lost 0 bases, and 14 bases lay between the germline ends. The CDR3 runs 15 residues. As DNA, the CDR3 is TGTGCCAGCAGCCCTCAGGGGCTAAGCTCCTACGAGCAGTACTTC. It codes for CASSPQGLSSYEQYF. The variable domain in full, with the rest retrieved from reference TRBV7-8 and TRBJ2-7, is GAGVSQSPRYKVAKRGQDVALRCDPISGHVSLFWYQQALGQGPEFLTYFQNEAQLDKSGLPSDRFFAERPEGSVSTLKIQRTQQEDSAVYLCASSPQGLSSYEQYFGPGTRLTVT.

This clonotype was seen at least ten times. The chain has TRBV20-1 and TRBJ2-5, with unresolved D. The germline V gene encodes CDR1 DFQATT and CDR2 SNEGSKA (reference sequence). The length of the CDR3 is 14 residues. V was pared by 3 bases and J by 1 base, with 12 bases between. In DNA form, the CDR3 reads TGCAGTGCTAGCGGCCGCCCCGTCCAAGAGACCCAGTACTTC. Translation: CSASGRPVQETQYF.

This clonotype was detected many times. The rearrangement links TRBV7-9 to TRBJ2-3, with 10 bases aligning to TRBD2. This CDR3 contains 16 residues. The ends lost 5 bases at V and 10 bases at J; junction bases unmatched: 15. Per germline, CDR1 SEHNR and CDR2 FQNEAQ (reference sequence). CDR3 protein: CASSGGRTSGSRAQYF. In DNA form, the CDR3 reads TGTGCCAGCAGCGGCGGGCGGACTAGCGGCTCGAGGGCGCAGTATTTT. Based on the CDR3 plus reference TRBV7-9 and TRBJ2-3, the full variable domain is DTGVSQNPRHKITKRGQNVTFRCDPISEHNRLYWYRQTLGQGPEFLTYFQNEAQLEKSRLLSDRFSAERPKGSFSTLEIQRTEQGDSAMYLCASSGGRTSGSRAQYFGPGTRLTVL.